A single sample is the source of the 18 T cell receptor beta chains below, sequenced in a study of blood T cells in healthy people across ages. Next came a second PCR, run for about 6 to 12 cycles, which used a sample-barcoded 5' primer along with a J-beta primer mix. TCRdb called the 5' RACE reads again in MiXCR, with one record for every CDR3 protein. The sample consists of about 810,000 distinct CDR3 sequences, around 36% of them appearing once. Sample: blood. These TCRs come from a man between 18 and 29 years old in good health.

This clonotype has only a few counts. The junction and the germline gene differ at one end; a read error may be behind it. This chain uses TRBV15 with TRBJ1-6; D may be TRBD1 (5 bases). The CDR3 extends over 15 amino acids. Germline CDR1 is LNHNV and CDR2 is YYDKDF (reference sequence). The CDR3 spells CATSRKTTDNSPPHF. The CDR3 nucleotides are TGTGCCACCAGCAGAAAAACGACAGATAATTCACCCCCCCACTTT.

The J gene is TRBJ2-1, the V gene TRBV7-3; maybe TRBD2 (6 bases). This CDR3 contains 13 residues. Looked up from germline, CDR1 is SGHTA and CDR2 is FQGTGA. V was pared by 4 bases and J by 6 bases, with 10 bases between. The CDR3 protein is CASSSIGGNEQFF. The DNA for the CDR3 is TGTGCCAGCAGCTCAATCGGGGGCAATGAGCAGTTCTTC.

The chain employs TRBV12-3 or TRBV12-4 and TRBJ2-5, with a weak D call TRBD2 (6 bases). With 3 bases removed from V and 5 bases from J, the gap between germline ends came to 13 bases. The CDR3 has 14 residues. DNA for the CDR3: TGTGCCAGCAGTTTCGCGGGGCTCAAGGAGACCCAGTACTTC. It translates to CASSFAGLKETQYF.

This clonotype was observed at least ten times. The chain joins TRBV29-1 to TRBJ2-1; TRBD2 matches at 10 bases. The V gene end was trimmed by 7 bases and the J gene end by 4 bases; junction bases not matched to a gene: 4. This CDR3 has 13 residues. Germline CDR1 reads SQVTM; CDR2 reads ANQGSEA. DNA for the CDR3: TGCAGCGCCCTTAGCGGGGGGTACAATGAGCAGTTCTTC. It codes for CSALSGGYNEQFF.

The genes are TRBV18 and TRBJ2-7; D possibly corresponds to TRBD2 (6 bases). Germline loops: CDR1 KGHSH, CDR2 LQKENI. This CDR3 is 15 amino acids long. The germline V and J ends were trimmed by 5 bases and 6 bases, with 20 bases remaining between them. CDR3: CASSSTGLPAGEQYF. The DNA for the CDR3 is TGTGCCAGCTCAAGTACGGGACTCCCAGCGGGCGAGCAGTACTTC.

V gene TRBV7-2 combines with J gene TRBJ2-1; 8 bases line up with TRBD2. The CDR3 contains 17 residues. Trimming removed 7 bases from V and 0 bases from J; junction bases left unmatched: 11. CDR1 and CDR2 (germline): SGHTA, FQGNSA. This chain's CDR3 is CASTKSGGMGSYNEQFF. The CDR3 region has the DNA TGTGCCAGCACCAAATCGGGGGGGATGGGCTCCTACAATGAGCAGTTCTTC.

The V and J genes are TRBV3-1 and TRBJ1-2, with D uncertain. V was pared by 3 bases and J by 1 base, with 6 bases between. Germline loops: CDR1 LGHDT, CDR2 YNNKEL (reference sequence). There are 13 residues in the CDR3. The CDR3, as DNA: TGTGCCAGCAGCCATGCGAATAACTATGGCTACACCTTC. This translates into CASSHANNYGYTF.

This clonotype was recorded many times. This chain links TRBV4-3 with TRBJ2-1, with 13 bases fitting TRBD2. After removal of 1 base from V and 1 base from J, the junction contained 19 bases not matched to a gene. Germline V gene data show CDR1 as LGHNA and CDR2 as YSLEER. The CDR3 loop spans 23 amino acids. CDR3 nucleotides: TGCGCCAGCAGCCAAGGAACACGTGTCGGGACACTGGGACTAGCGGGGTCCTACAATGAGCAGTTCTTC. Amino acids: CASSQGTRVGTLGLAGSYNEQFF.

The sample holds many counts of this clonotype. The chain is built from TRBV7-2 and TRBJ2-1; 8 bases line up with TRBD2. The ends lost 2 bases at V and 9 bases at J; junction bases unmatched: 9. Per germline, CDR1 SGHTA and CDR2 FQGNSA. The CDR3 has 15 amino acids. DNA for the CDR3: TGTGCCAGCAGCTTAACTAGCGGCTCGCTCGGTGAGCAGTTCTTC. Its protein is CASSLTSGSLGEQFF.

A few counts support this clonotype. The V and J genes are TRBV7-2 and TRBJ1-2, with D unclear. CDR3 size: 15 residues. Germline assignment: CDR1 SGHTA and CDR2 FQGNSA. Trimming took 0 bases from V and 4 from J, leaving 12 bases between them. The CDR3 DNA is TGTGCCAGCAGCTTAGCGCTCGGTGAGGGCTATGGCTACACCTTC. Amino acid sequence: CASSLALGEGYGYTF. The whole variable domain, remainder taken from reference TRBV7-2 and TRBJ1-2, is GAGVSQSPSNKVTEKGKDVELRCDPISGHTALYWYRQSLGQGLEFLIYFQGNSAPDKSGLPSDRFSAERTGGSVSTLTIQRTQQEDSAVYLCASSLALGEGYGYTFGSGTRLTVV.

This clonotype showed up many times. This chain uses TRBV5-1 with TRBJ1-2; TRBD1 aligns across 11 bases. The CDR3 is 16 residues long. The junction had 10 bases not matched to a gene; V was cut back by 1 base and J by 8 bases. CDR1 and CDR2 from the germline V gene are SGHRS and YFSETQ. DNA of the CDR3: TGCGCCAGCAGCTTGCAGGACAGGGGGCGAACGGGCGGCTACACCTTC. This gives the protein CASSLQDRGRTGGYTF.

In its sample, this clonotype was seen a few times. The chain employs TRBV12-3 or TRBV12-4 and TRBJ1-4; D gene ambiguous. This CDR3 has 15 amino acids. V lost 6 bases and J lost 0, with 11 bases in between. The CDR3 DNA reads as TGTGCCAGCAGCAGAAACACAGCAACTAATGAAAAACTGTTTTTT. This encodes CASSRNTATNEKLFF.

This clonotype was detected ten times or more. The rearrangement links TRBV12-3 or TRBV12-4 to TRBJ1-1; D ambiguous. The CDR3 covers 11 residues. V lost 3 bases, J lost 4 bases, and 3 bases lay in between. CDR3 in amino acids: CASSLGTEAFF. In DNA, the CDR3 is TGTGCCAGCAGTTTGGGCACTGAAGCTTTCTTT.

This chain links TRBV20-1 with TRBJ1-5; D call uncertain. The CDR3 contains 12 residues. The V end was cut by 5 bases, the J end by 9 bases, with 14 bases between. Germline V lookup: CDR1 DFQATT, CDR2 SNEGSKA (reference sequence). CDR3 in amino acids: CSAVTLVRPQHF. The CDR3 region has the DNA TGCAGTGCTGTGACCCTGGTTCGGCCCCAGCATTTT.

The chain links TRBV4-3 to TRBJ2-3; D not certain. The V gene's germline CDR1 is LGHNA and CDR2 YSLEER. Trimming cost V 0 bases and J 1 base, with 8 bases left between them. The CDR3 runs 15 residues. The CDR3, as DNA: TGCGCCAGCAGCCAAGATAGGACCCGCACAGATACGCAGTATTTT. Translation gives CASSQDRTRTDTQYF.

In this sample, this clonotype turned up many times. The rearrangement joins TRBV2 to TRBJ2-3; a possible D gene is TRBD2 (5 bases). Germline values: CDR1 SNHLY, CDR2 FYNNEI. The CDR3 consists of 14 residues. Trimming pared 7 bases from V and 3 bases from J, leaving 14 bases between. The CDR3 sequence is CASTRAEGTDTQYF. The CDR3 DNA sequence: TGTGCCAGCACCCGGGCCGAGGGTACAGATACGCAGTATTTT.

In this sample, this clonotype turned up once. A much bigger clone sits one base away, suggesting this may be a read error. The rearrangement uses TRBV12-3 or TRBV12-4 and TRBJ1-6; TRBD1 matches at 7 bases. The CDR3 is 13 amino acids. V lost 6 bases and J lost 11; bases outside the gene matches: 7. The CDR3, as DNA: TGTGCCAGCAGCCAGGGGGGAGATCCACCCCTCCACTTT. Translated, it gives CASSQGGDPPLHF.

The chain links TRBV21-1 to TRBJ2-7; the tabulated D call, TRBD2, remains unverified against the DNA. TRBV21-1 is listed as a pseudogene. This CDR3 is 14 amino acids long. The CDR3 DNA is TGTGCCAGCAGCAAACCTAGCGGAGACAGGGAGCAGTACTTC. Translating gives CASSKPSGDREQYF.